This T cell receptor beta chain was identified in a study of blood T cells in healthy people across ages. Remarks on this clonotype: Antigen unknown.

Each individual donor underwent a draw of approximately 9.8 milliliters of peripheral blood. Study observations and caveats: In long-lived donors, naive CD4+ cell counts and diversity exceeded those of aged donors. With donor CMV status unknown, expanded clonotype changes were possibly confounded.

The second PCR ran roughly 6 to 11 cycles with a sample-barcoded 5' primer and J-beta primers. A 12-random-nucleotide template-switch adaptor tagged each cDNA molecule. Using its own MiXCR run on the 5' RACE reads, TCRdb lists one record per CDR3 protein. The repertoire holds hundreds of thousands of distinct CDR3 sequences, more than 55% seen once, with 20% to 30% in the top ten. The V gene lost 5 bases and the J gene lost 6 bases, with 22 bases spanning the gap. CDR3 length: 16 residues. Germline CDR1 MDHEN, CDR2 SYDVKM. This rearrangement joins TRBV28 to TRBJ1-2; D gene unclear. This TCR derives from a middle-aged man in good health. Material: blood. The CDR3 coding sequence is TGTGCCAGCAGTCCGACAAATCAGAGGATTAAAAATGGCTACACCTTC. This translates into CASSPTNQRIKNGYTF.